This T cell receptor beta chain was recovered during a study of T-cell reconstitution after alpha-beta-depleted transplantation in children listed by TCRdb under 2016. With respect to the entire study: Using TCR repertoire profiling, the study followed T-cell immune reconstitution in a quantitative way in children after TCRalphabeta/CD19-depleted allogeneic hematopoietic cell transplantation.

Between the V and J ends, shortened by 3 bases and 8 bases respectively, the junction contains 17 bases. Including the terminal cysteine and phenylalanine, the CDR3 comprises 14 residues. Only the CDR3 part of the read is kept: 42 bases, read in frame from the first base. According to the germline V gene (reference sequence), CDR1 reads DFQATT and CDR2 reads SNEGSKA. What the authors observed across the whole study: The high TCRbeta diversity at day 60 in some patients was ascribed to recipient T cells and intrathymic progenitors that had survived conditioning. About two months after transplant, the apparently early recovery of alphabetaT-cell counts reportedly depended on just several hundred clones that had expanded rapidly and came from non-depleted graft cells. Hyperexpanded clone frequencies declined over subsequent months; after one year, T-cell counts and TCRbeta diversity were mostly attributed to newly produced T cells.

Library preparation used PCR. The sample was run on an Illumina HiSeq 2500. Molecular barcoding was employed in the preparation of TCR libraries, with unique molecular identifiers being used to normalize TCRbeta repertoire quantification. The public reads were run again by TCRdb, first through fastp at Q25 and then through MiXCR, and only productive beta chains were kept. CDR3 protein duplicates are merged, each entry listing the most common genes and DNA. The sample includes about 600,000 distinct CDR3 sequences, with 23% observed a single time. The ten largest clones take up roughly 15% of the sample. This clonotype was detected many times. It lacks a known antigen. No base quality information exists; no much larger clone differs at one position. The treatment or condition tag for this specimen amounts to: allogeneic hematopoietic cell transplantation with graft depleted of TCRalphabeta T cells and CD19 B cells. Transplant recipients were children who received TCRalphabeta/CD19-depleted allogeneic hematopoietic cell grafts.

The specimen comprised PBMCs, mostly from graft donor cells, sampled 360 days after TCRalphabeta/CD19-depleted stem cell transplant. The rearranged segments are TRBV20-1 and TRBJ2-1; D gene: possibly TRBD2, on 7 matching bases. The receptor's source is a boy under two years old who had a stem cell transplant for acute myeloid leukemia, so the T cells may come from the graft donor. The nucleotide sequence reads as follows: TGCAGTGCTAGGAGGGGGGGCTTCGTCGATGAGCAGTTCTTC. It specifies CSARRGGFVDEQFF.